The T cell receptor (beta chain) under discussion was sequenced for a study of cytomegalovirus exposure and HLA in healthy donors. General observations from the study: The authors enumerated over 150 TCR beta chains as linked to cytomegalovirus. Subsequent analysis found a tendency for first-cohort TCR clusters to co-occur within the 95 to 150 validation repertoires. Rarity marked most TCR sequences, yet some public TCRs occurred in many donors.

About this clone: Its specificity is unknown.

CDR3 length: 15 residues. The germline V gene has CDR1 SGHVS and CDR2 FNYEAQ. Trimming took 5 bases from V and 6 from J, leaving 16 bases between them. Data came from immunoSEQ multiplex PCR; TCRdb stores just in-frame clones and leaves some out. The sample contains fewer than 200,000 clones, approximately 89% of which appear only once. The gene calls are TRBV7-6 and TRBJ1-4; D call uncertain. This TCR came from a young man in good health and CMV-seropositive. The sample comprised PBMCs. CDR3 amino acids: CASSPGLLPDEKLFF. The DNA of the CDR3 is TGTGCCAGCAGCCCAGGCTTACTCCCGGATGAAAAACTGTTTTTT.